The clone carrying this T cell receptor (beta chain) has more than one count but fewer than ten. This sample was included in a study of response to subunit inactivated influenza vaccine. Per germline, CDR1 SQVTM and CDR2 ANQGSEA. Trimming removed 4 bases at V and 4 bases at J, with 14 bases between. This CDR3 spans 14 amino acids. TCRdb reprocessed the RT-PCR reads with MiXCR, giving one entry per CDR3 protein. Of about 540,000 distinct CDR3 sequences in the sample, 20% to 25% were seen once. The same sample was also studied in work on T cells expressing NK-cell markers. In that study: Making the TCR beta cDNA relied on 5'RACE template switching with UMIs. Seven of the eight sequenced donors were classified as HCMV-seropositive, and one was classified as seronegative. In a group of about 6 donors, dominant NKG2C+ clonotypes represented roughly 1.0-8% of CD8+ T cells. Several donors' CD3+CD56-NKG2C+ cells were dominated by the same clonotypes. Expanded clones of NKG2C+ T cells had an unclear HCMV specificity.

Specimen: CD4+ T cells sorted from PBMCs, collected less than 13 days after vaccination. The receptor was isolated from a man between 45 and 60 years old who received an inactivated influenza vaccine. The chain joins TRBV29-1 to TRBJ2-1; maybe TRBD1 (6 bases). The CDR3 loop reads CSVAQARGYNEQFF. Here the CDR3 DNA reads TGCAGCGTTGCCCAAGCGAGGGGGTACAATGAGCAGTTCTTC.